Below, 32 T cell receptor beta chains from the same sample are listed, as sequenced in a study of cytomegalovirus exposure and HLA in healthy donors. The primer mix had 60 Vbeta and 13 Jbeta primers. Using immunoSEQ multiplex PCR, the repertoire was profiled, and TCRdb retains in-frame clones only, with some absent. The sample shows 200,000 to 250,000 clones, roughly 84% of them seen only once. Sequencing input: PBMCs. Receptors originate from a girl aged 5 to 17 in good health and CMV-seronegative.

The chain's CDR3 is CASSFLAGGPSEQFF. CDR3 nucleotide sequence: TGCGCCAGCAGCTTCTTAGCGGGGGGGCCGAGTGAGCAGTTCTTC. The chain has TRBV5-1 and TRBJ2-1, with 11 nucleotides matching TRBD2. CDR1 SGHRS and CDR2 YFSETQ come from the germline V gene. Unmatched junction bases numbered 7, after V lost 2 bases and J lost 9 bases. The CDR3 is 15 residues long.

The chain is built from TRBV10-3 and TRBJ2-2; a possible D gene is TRBD2 (5 bases). The V end was cut by 11 bases, the J end by 4 bases, with 14 bases between. The germline CDR1 and CDR2 sequences are ENHRY and SYGVKD. CDR3 length: 13 residues. CDR3: CALRGTSTGELFF. In DNA form, the CDR3 reads TGTGCCCTCCGGGGTACCAGCACCGGGGAGCTGTTTTTT.

Here the CDR3 reads CASSAQGFYGYTF. CDR3 in DNA: TGTGCCAGTAGTGCACAGGGGTTCTATGGCTACACCTTC. J is TRBJ1-2 and V is TRBV19, with 7 bases matching TRBD1. This CDR3 spans 13 amino acids. Per the germline V gene, CDR1 is LNHDA and CDR2 is SQIVND (reference sequence). V gave up 5 bases and J gave up 4 bases; unmatched junction bases: 4.

The chain joins TRBV4-3 to TRBJ1-4, with D possibly TRBD1 on 6 matching bases. The germline V and J ends were trimmed by 6 bases and 2 bases, with 22 bases remaining between them. CDR3 length: 18 residues. The germline V gene has CDR1 LGHNA and CDR2 YSLEER. The CDR3 nucleotides read TGCGCCAGCAGTCGATCCGGGGCAGGGGTAACGACTAATGAAAAACTGTTTTTT. This codes for CASSRSGAGVTTNEKLFF.

J is TRBJ1-5 and V is TRBV2; D is perhaps TRBD1 (5 bases). Per the germline V gene, CDR1 is SNHLY and CDR2 is FYNNEI. The V and J ends lost 5 bases and 0 bases respectively, with 20 bases between them. This CDR3 is 18 amino acids long. The CDR3 DNA sequence: TGTGCCAGCAGTCCGTTCCGACAGTCGCGGGGTAGCAATCAGCCCCAGCATTTT. Protein product: CASSPFRQSRGSNQPQHF.

V and J are TRBV28 and TRBJ2-5; 7 bases map to TRBD1. Looked up from germline, CDR1 is MDHEN and CDR2 is SYDVKM. The CDR3 is 14 amino acids. With V trimmed by 7 bases and J by 1 base, 6 bases remained unmatched. CDR3 bases: TGTGCCAGCACTCAGGGACAGCTCCAAGAGACCCAGTACTTC. Its protein product is CASTQGQLQETQYF.

The chain recombines TRBV11-2 with TRBJ2-2; TRBD2 matches 7 bases. CDR3 size: 15 residues. CDR1 is SGHAT, CDR2 FQNNGV, per germline. The V segment lost 11 bases and the J segment 5 bases; nucleotides outside the gene matches: 14. CDR3 sequence (DNA): TGTGCCGACGGCGGGGGTAGCGGGCAAACCGGGGAGCTGTTTTTT. This gives the protein CADGGGSGQTGELFF.

The chain carries TRBV7-2 and TRBJ2-5, with 11 bases fitting TRBD2. CDR1 SGHTA and CDR2 FQGNSA come from the germline V gene. This CDR3 contains 16 residues. Losses at the gene ends were 5 bases for V and 5 bases for J; bases not matched to a gene: 10. The CDR3 bases are TGTGCCAGCAGCACAACCGGGACTAGCGGAGGGGAGACCCAGTACTTC. This codes for CASSTTGTSGGETQYF.

CDR3 in DNA: TGCAGTGCGGGAGGGGGTTATGGCTACACCTTC. Its protein is CSAGGGYGYTF. This sequence joins TRBV20-1 and TRBJ1-2, with a tentative D call TRBD1 (6 bases). This CDR3 comprises 11 residues. The V end lost 6 bases, the J end lost 5 bases, and 10 bases lay between the germline ends. The V gene's germline CDR1 is DFQATT and CDR2 SNEGSKA (reference sequence).

V and J are TRBV4-1 and TRBJ2-1; D may be TRBD2 (5 bases). Germline CDR1 reads MGHRA; CDR2 reads YSYEKL. The CDR3 contains 17 residues. V lost 3 bases and J 0 bases, leaving 15 bases between the germline ends. The CDR3 sequence: CASSHPPRDSSYNEQFF. The CDR3 coding sequence is TGCGCCAGCAGCCACCCCCCGAGGGATAGCTCCTACAATGAGCAGTTCTTC.

V is TRBV4-1 and J is TRBJ2-7; a weak D match, TRBD1 (6 bases). The V end was cut by 8 bases, the J end by 5 bases, with 19 bases between. The CDR3 is made up of 14 amino acids. Looked up from germline, CDR1 is MGHRA and CDR2 is YSYEKL. The CDR3 DNA reads as TGCGCCAGCGGAGCTACAGGGCTTGCCAACGAGCAGTACTTC. It codes for CASGATGLANEQYF.

The chain couples TRBV5-8 to TRBJ1-1; 7 nucleotides line up with TRBD1. The length of the CDR3 is 17 residues. The germline gives CDR1 SGHTS, CDR2 YDEGEE. V trimming: 2 bases; J trimming: 7 bases; junction bases outside the gene matches: 17. DNA for the CDR3: TGTGCCAGCAGCTTTTTAGGGGGCGCCGTAGGGGTCGGTGAAGCTTTCTTT. Residues: CASSFLGGAVGVGEAFF.

This rearrangement joins TRBV7-9 to TRBJ2-7, with D possibly being TRBD2 (5 bases). Per germline, CDR1 SEHNR and CDR2 FQNEAQ (reference sequence). Deletions cut 6 bases from V and 5 bases from J, with 17 bases between. The CDR3 sequence is 14 residues long. CDR3 in amino acids: CASSLSSLGDEQYF. CDR3 DNA: TGTGCCAGCAGTCTGTCGTCCCTGGGAGACGAGCAGTACTTC.

The chain has TRBV5-1 and TRBJ1-5; possibly TRBD1 for D (5 bases). The V end was cut by 0 bases, the J end by 1 base, with 5 bases between. CDR3 length: 14 amino acids. Germline V CDR1 and CDR2: SGHRS, YFSETQ. This CDR3 reads CASSLGQSNQPQHF. CDR3 nucleotide sequence: TGCGCCAGCAGCTTGGGACAGAGCAATCAGCCCCAGCATTTT. Combining the CDR3 with reference TRBV5-1 and TRBJ1-5 gives the whole variable domain KAGVTQTPRYLIKTRGQQVTLSCSPISGHRSVSWYQQTPGQGLQFLFEYFSETQRNKGNFPGRFSGRQFSNSRSEMNVSTLELGDSALYLCASSLGQSNQPQHFGDGTRLSIL.

V usage is TRBV30 and J usage is TRBJ1-1, with 10 positions matching TRBD1. The V gene's germline CDR1 is GTSNPN and CDR2 SVGIG (reference sequence). V lost 1 base to trimming and J lost 3 bases; unmatched junction nucleotides: 5. This CDR3 spans 15 amino acids. As DNA, the CDR3 is TGTGCCTGGAGTGCCGCTGACAGGGGGCACACTGAAGCTTTCTTT. It is translated as CAWSAADRGHTEAFF. Full variable domain (outside the CDR3, taken from reference TRBV30 and TRBJ1-1): SQTIHQWPATLVQPVGSPLSLECTVEGTSNPNLYWYRQAAGRGLQLLFYSVGIGQISSEVPQNLSASRPQDRQFILSSKKLLLSDSGFYLCAWSAADRGHTEAFFGQGTRLTVV.

V is TRBV4-3 and J is TRBJ2-2, with 9 bases identical to TRBD2. Per germline, CDR1 LGHNA and CDR2 YSLEER. The CDR3 covers 17 residues. After removal of 2 bases from V and 0 bases from J, the junction contained 4 bases not matched to a gene. CDR3: CASSQLLAGANTGELFF. The CDR3 coding sequence is TGCGCCAGCAGCCAACTGTTAGCGGGGGCGAACACCGGGGAGCTGTTTTTT.

The rearrangement links TRBV5-1 to TRBJ1-2; 7 bases fit TRBD1. Germline CDR1 reads SGHRS; CDR2 reads YFSETQ. CDR3 length equals 14 residues. V trimming: 0 bases; J trimming: 7 bases; junction bases outside the gene matches: 6. The CDR3 DNA reads TGCGCCAGCAGCTTGGCAGGGGGTGGAGGTGGCTACACCTTC. Translated, it gives CASSLAGGGGGYTF.

The genes are TRBV5-4 and TRBJ2-1, with 7 bases identical to TRBD2. The CDR3 totals 16 residues. V dropped 3 bases and J dropped 5; count of bases not matched to a gene: 11. Germline V CDR1 and CDR2: SGHNT, YYREEE (reference sequence). CDR3 sequence reads: CASSSKRGSRNNEQFF. The CDR3 DNA sequence: TGTGCCAGCAGCTCAAAGCGGGGTTCGAGGAACAATGAGCAGTTCTTC.

This clone has only a few counts. This sequence joins TRBV4-2 and TRBJ1-1; D unclear. This CDR3 region has 13 residues. Per germline, CDR1 LGHNA and CDR2 YNFKEQ. With 0 bases removed from V and 7 bases from J, the gap between germline ends came to 9 bases. The CDR3 DNA follows: TGTGCCAGCAGCCAAGATTACAGCAGTGAAGCTTTCTTT. Protein sequence: CASSQDYSSEAFF.

The rearrangement joins TRBV19 to TRBJ1-6; D possibly corresponds to TRBD1 (5 bases). This CDR3 is 12 amino acids long. The V end was cut by 9 bases, the J end by 7 bases, with 10 bases between. Germline V gives CDR1 LNHDA, CDR2 SQIVND (reference sequence). DNA of the CDR3: TGTGCCAGCAGGGTTGGGAATTCACCCCTCCACTTT. It translates to CASRVGNSPLHF.

This chain uses TRBV15 with TRBJ1-5; 7 bases agree with TRBD1. The CDR3 runs 17 residues. With V trimmed by 5 bases and J by 3 bases, 13 bases remained unmatched. Germline assignment: CDR1 LNHNV and CDR2 YYDKDF (reference sequence). The DNA of the CDR3 is TGTGCCACCAGCCCCCGCCCACAGGGGAAACTCAATCAGCCCCAGCATTTT. It is translated as CATSPRPQGKLNQPQHF.

This clone came up a few times. V gene TRBV4-1 combines with J gene TRBJ2-1; 8 bases are shared with TRBD1. Germline lookup yields CDR1 MGHRA and CDR2 YSYEKL. The CDR3 contains 13 residues. With V trimmed by 5 bases and J by 8 bases, 5 bases remained unmatched. The CDR3 nucleotides read TGCGCCAGCAGCGAAACAGGGGGAGATGAGCAGTTCTTC. Its translation: CASSETGGDEQFF.

This clone was seen only once. The sample carries other DNA sequences with the same CDR3. The chain couples TRBV30 to TRBJ2-7; TRBD2 is a possible D gene (7 bases). The CDR3 runs 15 residues. Germline CDR1 reads GTSNPN; CDR2 reads SVGIG (reference sequence). V gave up 2 bases and J gave up 7 bases, with 21 bases separating them. The CDR3 DNA reads TGTGCCTGGAGTAAGGGGGGGCCTCTTTCGTGGGAGCAGTACTTC. It translates to CAWSKGGPLSWEQYF.

This chain uses TRBV7-2 with TRBJ2-7; D possibly corresponds to TRBD2 (5 bases). The CDR3 has 14 residues. The V end lost 2 bases, the J end lost 4 bases, and 12 bases lay between the germline ends. Germline loops: CDR1 SGHTA, CDR2 FQGNSA. The CDR3 sequence is CASSLYGVGYEQYF. The CDR3 nucleotides are TGTGCCAGCAGCTTATACGGGGTCGGATACGAGCAGTACTTC.

The rearrangement links TRBV7-3 to TRBJ2-6, with a weak D call TRBD1 (5 bases). From germline, CDR1 is SGHTA and CDR2 FQGTGA. CDR3 length: 15 residues. Trimming removed 10 bases at V and 0 bases at J, with 13 bases between. In DNA, the CDR3 is TGTGCCAATCCAGGGCCCAGCTCTGGGGCCAACGTCCTGACTTTC. Translating it yields CANPGPSSGANVLTF.

The rearrangement joins TRBV6-6 to TRBJ2-7, with D possibly being TRBD1 (6 bases). V was pared by 6 bases and J by 4 bases, with 16 bases between. This CDR3 comprises 14 residues. Germline lookup yields CDR1 MNHNY and CDR2 SVGAGI (reference sequence). Here the CDR3 reads CASRYRERLYEQYF. The DNA for the CDR3 is TGTGCCAGCAGGTACAGGGAGAGGCTTTACGAGCAGTACTTC.

The genes are TRBV7-2 and TRBJ1-1; 8 bases fit TRBD1. CDR3 size: 14 residues. V dropped 6 bases and J dropped 4; count of bases not matched to a gene: 7. Germline V lookup: CDR1 SGHTA, CDR2 FQGNSA. The CDR3 loop reads CASRIDRGATEAFF. In DNA, the CDR3 is TGTGCCAGCAGGATAGACAGGGGTGCCACTGAAGCTTTCTTT.

The chain links TRBV28 to TRBJ2-7, with 12 bases aligning to TRBD2. Germline trimming cut 2 bases from V and 1 base from J; bases unmatched to any gene: 6. CDR3 length: 17 amino acids. Looked up from germline, CDR1 is MDHEN and CDR2 is SYDVKM. The CDR3 nucleotides are TGTGCCAGCAGTTTAGAGGGTCTAGCGGGAGGGTCCTACGAGCAGTACTTC. Amino acid sequence: CASSLEGLAGGSYEQYF.

The J gene is TRBJ1-1, the V gene TRBV10-3, with D maybe TRBD1 (6 bases). CDR1 ENHRY and CDR2 SYGVKD come from the germline V gene. This CDR3 comprises 15 residues. Trimming removed 3 bases at V and 10 bases at J, with 21 bases between. CDR3 amino acids: CAISEGFNGRGIAFF. CDR3 DNA: TGTGCCATCAGTGAAGGGTTTAACGGCAGGGGAATAGCTTTCTTT.

CDR3 amino acids: CASSDRSAYGYTF. DNA of the CDR3: TGTGCCAGCAGCGACAGGAGCGCCTATGGCTACACCTTC. The V and J genes are TRBV2 and TRBJ1-2; D might be TRBD1 (6 bases). CDR3 length equals 13 residues. V dropped 6 bases and J dropped 4 bases, with 12 bases sitting between them. From germline, CDR1 is SNHLY and CDR2 FYNNEI.

This clone was detected once. The chain couples TRBV11-2 to TRBJ1-4; TRBD1 agrees at 7 bases. Trimming removed 1 base from V and 7 bases from J; junction bases left unmatched: 6. The length of the CDR3 is 15 residues. CDR1 is SGHAT, CDR2 FQNNGV, per germline. The CDR3 region is CASSLVRDSGEKLFF. CDR3 DNA: TGTGCCAGCAGCTTAGTCCGGGACAGTGGTGAAAAACTGTTTTTT. Full variable domain (remainder filled in from reference TRBV11-2 and TRBJ1-4): EAGVAQSPRYKIIEKRQSVAFWCNPISGHATLYWYQQILGQGPKLLIQFQNNGVVDDSQLPKDRFSAERLKGVDSTLKIQPAKLEDSAVYLCASSLVRDSGEKLFFGSGTQLSVL.

V gene TRBV2 combines with J gene TRBJ1-1; 7 bases align to TRBD1. With 2 bases clipped from V and 2 bases from J, the junction kept 11 bases outside the gene matches. This CDR3 has 17 amino acids. CDR1 and CDR2 from the germline V gene are SNHLY and FYNNEI. For the CDR3, the DNA is TGTGCCAGCAGTGAAAGGCATTTGGGACAGCCTAACACTGAAGCTTTCTTT. It is translated as CASSERHLGQPNTEAFF.